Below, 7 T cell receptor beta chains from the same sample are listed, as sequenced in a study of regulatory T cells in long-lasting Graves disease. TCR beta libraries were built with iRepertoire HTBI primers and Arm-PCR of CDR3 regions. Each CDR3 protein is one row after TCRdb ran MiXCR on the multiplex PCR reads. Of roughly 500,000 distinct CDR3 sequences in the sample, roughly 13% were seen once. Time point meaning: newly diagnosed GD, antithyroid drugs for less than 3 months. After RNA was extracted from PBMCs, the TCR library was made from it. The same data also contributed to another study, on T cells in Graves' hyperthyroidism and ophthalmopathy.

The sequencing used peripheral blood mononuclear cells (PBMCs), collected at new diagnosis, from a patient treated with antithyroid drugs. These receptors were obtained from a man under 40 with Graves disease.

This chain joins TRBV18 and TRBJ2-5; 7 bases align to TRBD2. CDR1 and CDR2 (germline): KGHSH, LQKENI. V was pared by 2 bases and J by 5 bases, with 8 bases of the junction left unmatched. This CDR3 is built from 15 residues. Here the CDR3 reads CASSPGRGGSETQYF. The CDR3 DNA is TGTGCCAGCTCACCAGGTCGGGGCGGGAGTGAGACCCAGTACTTC.

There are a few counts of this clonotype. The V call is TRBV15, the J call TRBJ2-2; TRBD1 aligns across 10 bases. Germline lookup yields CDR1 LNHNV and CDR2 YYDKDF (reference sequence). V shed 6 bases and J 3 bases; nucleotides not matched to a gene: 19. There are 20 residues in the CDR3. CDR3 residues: CATRPDRGRVPWADTGELFF. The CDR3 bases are TGTGCCACCAGGCCAGACAGGGGGCGAGTTCCGTGGGCTGACACCGGGGAGCTGTTTTTT.

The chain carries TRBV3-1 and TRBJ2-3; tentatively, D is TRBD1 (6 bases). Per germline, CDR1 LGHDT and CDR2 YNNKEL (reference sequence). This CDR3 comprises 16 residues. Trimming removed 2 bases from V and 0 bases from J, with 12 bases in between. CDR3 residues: CASSQPDRTSTDTQYF. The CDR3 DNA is TGTGCCAGCAGCCAACCTGACAGGACTAGCACAGATACGCAGTATTTT.

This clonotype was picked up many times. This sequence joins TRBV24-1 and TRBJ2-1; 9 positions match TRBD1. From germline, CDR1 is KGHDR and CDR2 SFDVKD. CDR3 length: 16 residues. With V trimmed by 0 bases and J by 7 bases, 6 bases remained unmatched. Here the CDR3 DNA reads TGTGCCACCAGTGATTTGGGGACAGGGTTGGAAAATGAGCAGTTCTTC. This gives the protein CATSDLGTGLENEQFF.

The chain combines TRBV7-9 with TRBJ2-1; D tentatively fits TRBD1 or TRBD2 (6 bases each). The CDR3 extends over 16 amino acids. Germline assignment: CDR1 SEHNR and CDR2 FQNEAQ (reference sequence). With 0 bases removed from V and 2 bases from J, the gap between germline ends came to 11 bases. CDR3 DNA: TGTGCCAGCAGCTTAGCGGGGGGCATACCCTACAATGAGCAGTTCTTC. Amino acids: CASSLAGGIPYNEQFF.

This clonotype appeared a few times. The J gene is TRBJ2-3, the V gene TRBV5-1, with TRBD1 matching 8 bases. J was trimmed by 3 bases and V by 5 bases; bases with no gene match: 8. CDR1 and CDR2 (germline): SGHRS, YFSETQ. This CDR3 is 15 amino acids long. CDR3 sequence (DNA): TGCGCCAGCAGGCCCGGGACAGGAAGGACAGATACGCAGTATTTT. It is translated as CASRPGTGRTDTQYF.

CDR3 sequence reads: CASSLSGGAETQYF. The CDR3 DNA sequence: TGTGCCAGCAGCTTGTCAGGGGGGGCAGAGACCCAGTACTTC. This sequence joins TRBV5-4 and TRBJ2-5; D tentatively reads TRBD1 or TRBD2 (7 bases each). The CDR3 consists of 14 residues. In germline, CDR1 is SGHNT, CDR2 YYREEE (reference sequence). The V end was cut by 1 base, the J end by 4 bases, with 11 bases between.